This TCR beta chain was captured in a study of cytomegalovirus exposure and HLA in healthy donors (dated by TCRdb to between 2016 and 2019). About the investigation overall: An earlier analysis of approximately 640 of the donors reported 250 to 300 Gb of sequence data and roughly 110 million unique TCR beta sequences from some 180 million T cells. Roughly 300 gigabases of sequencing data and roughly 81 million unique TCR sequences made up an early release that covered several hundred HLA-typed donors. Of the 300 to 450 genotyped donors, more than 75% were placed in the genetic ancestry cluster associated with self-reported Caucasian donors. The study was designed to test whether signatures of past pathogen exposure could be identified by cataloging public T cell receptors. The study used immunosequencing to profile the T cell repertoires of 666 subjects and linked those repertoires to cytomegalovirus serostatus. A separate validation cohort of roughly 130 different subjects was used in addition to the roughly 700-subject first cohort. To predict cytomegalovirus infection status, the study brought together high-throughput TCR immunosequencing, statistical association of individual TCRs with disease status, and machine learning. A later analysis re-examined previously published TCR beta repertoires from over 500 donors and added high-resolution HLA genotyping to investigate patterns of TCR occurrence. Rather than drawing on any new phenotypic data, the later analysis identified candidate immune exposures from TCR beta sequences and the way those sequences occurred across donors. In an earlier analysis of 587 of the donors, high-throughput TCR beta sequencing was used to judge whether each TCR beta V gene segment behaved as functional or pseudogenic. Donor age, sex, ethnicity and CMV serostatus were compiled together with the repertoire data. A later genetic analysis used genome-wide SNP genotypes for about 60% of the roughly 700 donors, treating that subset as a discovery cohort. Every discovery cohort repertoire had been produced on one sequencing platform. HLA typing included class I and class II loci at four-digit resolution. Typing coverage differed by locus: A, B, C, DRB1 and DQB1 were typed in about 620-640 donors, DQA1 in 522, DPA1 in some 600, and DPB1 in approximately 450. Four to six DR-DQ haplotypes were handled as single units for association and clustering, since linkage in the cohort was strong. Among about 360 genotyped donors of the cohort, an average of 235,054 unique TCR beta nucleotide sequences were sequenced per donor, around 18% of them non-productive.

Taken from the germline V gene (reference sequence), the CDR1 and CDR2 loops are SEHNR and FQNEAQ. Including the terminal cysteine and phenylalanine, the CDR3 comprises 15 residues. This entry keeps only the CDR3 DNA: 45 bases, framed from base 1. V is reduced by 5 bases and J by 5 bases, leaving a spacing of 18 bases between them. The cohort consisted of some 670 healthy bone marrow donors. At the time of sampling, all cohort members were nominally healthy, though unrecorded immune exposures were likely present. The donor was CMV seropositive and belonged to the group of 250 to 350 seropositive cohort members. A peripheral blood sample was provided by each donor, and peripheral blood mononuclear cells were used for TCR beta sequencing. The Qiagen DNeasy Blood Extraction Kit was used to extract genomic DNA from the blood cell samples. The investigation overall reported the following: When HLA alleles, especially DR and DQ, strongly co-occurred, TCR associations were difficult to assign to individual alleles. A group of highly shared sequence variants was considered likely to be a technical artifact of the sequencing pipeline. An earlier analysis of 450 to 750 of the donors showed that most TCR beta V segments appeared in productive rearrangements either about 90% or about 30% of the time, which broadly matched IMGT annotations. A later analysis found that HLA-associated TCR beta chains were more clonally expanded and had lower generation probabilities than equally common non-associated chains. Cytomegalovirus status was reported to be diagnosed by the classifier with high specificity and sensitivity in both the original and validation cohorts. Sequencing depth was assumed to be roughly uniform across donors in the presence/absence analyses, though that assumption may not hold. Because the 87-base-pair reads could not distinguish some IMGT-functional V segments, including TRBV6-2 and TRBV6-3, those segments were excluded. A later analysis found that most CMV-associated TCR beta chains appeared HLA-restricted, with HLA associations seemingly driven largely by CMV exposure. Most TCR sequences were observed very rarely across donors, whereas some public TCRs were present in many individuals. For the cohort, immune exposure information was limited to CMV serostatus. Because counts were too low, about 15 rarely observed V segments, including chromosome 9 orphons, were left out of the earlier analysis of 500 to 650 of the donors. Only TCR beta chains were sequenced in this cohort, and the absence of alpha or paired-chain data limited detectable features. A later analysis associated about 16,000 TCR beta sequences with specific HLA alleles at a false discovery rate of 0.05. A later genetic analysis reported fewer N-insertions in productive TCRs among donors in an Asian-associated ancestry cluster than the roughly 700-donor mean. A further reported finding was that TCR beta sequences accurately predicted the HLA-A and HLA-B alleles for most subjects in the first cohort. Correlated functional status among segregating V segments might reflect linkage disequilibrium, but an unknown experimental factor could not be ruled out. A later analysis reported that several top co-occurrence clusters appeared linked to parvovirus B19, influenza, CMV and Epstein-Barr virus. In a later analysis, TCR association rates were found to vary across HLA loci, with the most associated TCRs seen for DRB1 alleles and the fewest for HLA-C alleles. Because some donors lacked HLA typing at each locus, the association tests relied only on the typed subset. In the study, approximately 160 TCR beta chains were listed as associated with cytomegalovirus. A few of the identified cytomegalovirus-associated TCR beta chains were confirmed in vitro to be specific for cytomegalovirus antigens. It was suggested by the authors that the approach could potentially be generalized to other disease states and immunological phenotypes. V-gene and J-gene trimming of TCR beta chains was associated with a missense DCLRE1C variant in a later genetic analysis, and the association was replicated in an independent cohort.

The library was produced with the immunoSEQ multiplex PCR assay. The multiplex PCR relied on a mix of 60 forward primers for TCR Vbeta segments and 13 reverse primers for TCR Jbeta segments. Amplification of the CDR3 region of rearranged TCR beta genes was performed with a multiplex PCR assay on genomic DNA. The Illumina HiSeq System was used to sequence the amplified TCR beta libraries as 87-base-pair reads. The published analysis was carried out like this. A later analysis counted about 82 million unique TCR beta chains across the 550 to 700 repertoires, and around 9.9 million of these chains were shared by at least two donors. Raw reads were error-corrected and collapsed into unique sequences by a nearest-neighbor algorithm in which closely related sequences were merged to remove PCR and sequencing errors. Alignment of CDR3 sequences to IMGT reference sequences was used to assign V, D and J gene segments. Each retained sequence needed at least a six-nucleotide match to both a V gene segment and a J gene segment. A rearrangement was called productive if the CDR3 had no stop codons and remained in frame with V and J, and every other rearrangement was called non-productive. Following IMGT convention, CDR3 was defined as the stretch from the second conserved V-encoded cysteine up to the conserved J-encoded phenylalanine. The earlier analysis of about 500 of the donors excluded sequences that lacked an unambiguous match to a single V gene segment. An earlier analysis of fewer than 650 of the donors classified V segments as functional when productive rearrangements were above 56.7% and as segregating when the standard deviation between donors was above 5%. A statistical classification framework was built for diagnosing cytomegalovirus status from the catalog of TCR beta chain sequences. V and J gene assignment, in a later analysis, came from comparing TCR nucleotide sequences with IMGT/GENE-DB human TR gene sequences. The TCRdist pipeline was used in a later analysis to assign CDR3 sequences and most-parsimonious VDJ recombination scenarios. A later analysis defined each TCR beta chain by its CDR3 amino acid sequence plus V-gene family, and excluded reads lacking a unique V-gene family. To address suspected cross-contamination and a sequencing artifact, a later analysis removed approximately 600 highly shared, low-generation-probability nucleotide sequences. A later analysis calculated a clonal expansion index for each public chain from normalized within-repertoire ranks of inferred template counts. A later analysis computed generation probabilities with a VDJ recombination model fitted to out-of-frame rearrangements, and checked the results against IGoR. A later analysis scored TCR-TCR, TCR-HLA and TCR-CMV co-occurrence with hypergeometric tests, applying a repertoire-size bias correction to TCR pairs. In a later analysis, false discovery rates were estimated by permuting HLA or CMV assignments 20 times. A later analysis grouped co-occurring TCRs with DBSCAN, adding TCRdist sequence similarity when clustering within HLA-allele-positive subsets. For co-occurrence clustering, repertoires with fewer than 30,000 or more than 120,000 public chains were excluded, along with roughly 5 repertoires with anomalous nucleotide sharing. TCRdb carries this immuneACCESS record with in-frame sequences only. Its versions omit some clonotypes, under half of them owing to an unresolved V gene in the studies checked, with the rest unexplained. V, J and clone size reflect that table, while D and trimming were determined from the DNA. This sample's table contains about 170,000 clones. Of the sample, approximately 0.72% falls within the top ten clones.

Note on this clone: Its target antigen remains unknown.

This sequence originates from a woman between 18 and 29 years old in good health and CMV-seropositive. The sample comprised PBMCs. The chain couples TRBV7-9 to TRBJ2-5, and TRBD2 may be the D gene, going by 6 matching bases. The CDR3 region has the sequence CASSQGPGRIETQYF. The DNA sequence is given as TGTGCCAGCAGCCAGGGACCAGGGAGGATCGAGACCCAGTACTTC. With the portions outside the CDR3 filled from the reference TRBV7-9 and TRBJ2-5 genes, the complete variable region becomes DTGVSQNPRHKITKRGQNVTFRCDPISEHNRLYWYRQTLGQGPEFLTYFQNEAQLEKSRLLSDRFSAERPKGSFSTLEIQRTEQGDSAMYLCASSQGPGRIETQYFGPGTRLLVL.